These 25 T cell receptor beta chains were sequenced from one sample in a study of sequential checkpoint blockade in melanoma. As to treatment: randomized to nivolumab then ipilimumab (arm A) or the reverse (arm B). Sequencing used immunoSEQ multiplex PCR; TCRdb keeps in-frame clones, though not all of them. The data show 25,000 to 30,000 clones, with roughly 80% seen just once and about a fifth held by the top ten. The sample consisted of CD8+ T cells sorted from blood (inferred from file names), taken from a patient given nivolumab and ipilimumab in sequence. The receptors were gathered from a human donor with melanoma.

This clone has just a few counts. This chain connects TRBV27 to TRBJ1-2; D gene ambiguous. Trimming shortened V by 3 bases and J by 4 bases, and 12 bases separated the two germline ends. This CDR3 is 14 amino acids long. Germline assignment: CDR1 MNHEY and CDR2 SMNVEV (reference sequence). The CDR3 is CASSFGPSSYGYTF. The CDR3 region has the DNA TGTGCCAGCAGTTTTGGTCCTTCTAGCTATGGCTACACCTTC.

V is TRBV7-9 and J is TRBJ2-3; 9 bases are a match to TRBD2. Germline CDR1 reads SEHNR; CDR2 reads FQNEAQ (reference sequence). The CDR3 has 18 residues. The V gene end was trimmed by 3 bases and the J gene end by 2 bases; junction bases not matched to a gene: 12. Here the CDR3 reads CASSFKAGGPHFTDTQYF. CDR3 coding DNA: TGTGCCAGCAGCTTTAAGGCGGGGGGGCCCCATTTCACAGATACGCAGTATTTT.

This chain uses TRBV7-3 with TRBJ2-2; a weak D match, TRBD2 (6 bases). Germline V gene sequence: CDR1 SGHTA, CDR2 FQGTGA. V lost 5 bases and J lost 1, with 14 bases in between. The CDR3 runs 16 residues. CDR3 nucleotide sequence: TGTGCCAGCAGCCCCCGGGGGACGGTGAACACCGGGGAGCTGTTTTTT. It specifies CASSPRGTVNTGELFF. Combining the CDR3 with reference TRBV7-3 and TRBJ2-2 gives the whole variable domain GAGVSQTPSNKVTEKGKYVELRCDPISGHTALYWYRQSLGQGPEFLIYFQGTGAADDSGLPNDRFFAVRPEGSVSTLKIQRTERGDSAVYLCASSPRGTVNTGELFFGEGSRLTVL.

The gene calls are TRBV11-2 and TRBJ1-1, with 9 bases identical to TRBD1. The CDR3 is 14 amino acids. Unmatched junction bases numbered 6, after V lost 5 bases and J lost 5 bases. CDR1 and CDR2 (germline): SGHAT, FQNNGV. This CDR3 is CASSRGTGRTEAFF. CDR3 bases: TGTGCCAGCAGCCGCGGGACAGGGAGGACTGAAGCTTTCTTT.

The chain employs TRBV7-9 and TRBJ1-1, with 9 positions matching TRBD1. Germline V gene lookup returns CDR1 SEHNR and CDR2 FQNEAQ (reference sequence). The V and J ends lost 4 bases and 5 bases, in that order; junction bases with no gene match: 8. The CDR3 runs to 15 residues. CDR3 region: CASSSIPGQGTEAFF. The CDR3 coding sequence is TGTGCCAGCAGCTCAATTCCGGGACAGGGTACTGAAGCTTTCTTT.

The V gene is TRBV6-5, the J gene TRBJ1-1; D perhaps matches TRBD1 (5 bases). Germline loops: CDR1 MNHEY, CDR2 SVGAGI. V dropped 6 bases and J dropped 2 bases, with 13 bases sitting between them. The CDR3 contains 14 residues. This chain's CDR3 is CASSDGQVNTEAFF. The CDR3, as DNA: TGTGCCAGCAGCGATGGACAAGTCAACACTGAAGCTTTCTTT.

In this sample, this clone turned up once. The gene calls are TRBV15 and TRBJ1-1, with D unresolved. The ends were cut back, 5 bases at V and 3 bases at J, with 10 bases in the middle. This CDR3 is 13 amino acids long. Germline assignment: CDR1 LNHNV and CDR2 YYDKDF (reference sequence). The CDR3 sequence is CATSEAGYTEAFF. CDR3 DNA: TGTGCCACCAGCGAGGCCGGGTACACTGAAGCTTTCTTT.

The chain joins TRBV7-6 to TRBJ2-3, with D perhaps matching TRBD2 (6 bases). Looked up from germline, CDR1 is SGHVS and CDR2 is FNYEAQ. CDR3 size: 14 residues. The V end was cut by 0 bases, the J end by 4 bases, with 8 bases between. In DNA form, the CDR3 reads TGTGCCAGCAGCTTAGCGGGGGAGGCAGATACGCAGTATTTT. Translating it yields CASSLAGEADTQYF.

V is TRBV10-2 and J is TRBJ2-5; 9 nucleotides align to TRBD2. The germline CDR1 and CDR2 sequences are WSHSY and SAAADI. With V trimmed by 2 bases and J by 5 bases, 3 bases remained unmatched. The CDR3 consists of 14 residues. In DNA, the CDR3 is TGCGCCAGCAGTGAGATGCGGGGGGGGGAGACCCAGTACTTC. Amino acids: CASSEMRGGETQYF.

The chain is built from TRBV7-9 and TRBJ2-5; TRBD2 matches at 12 bases. The V gene end was trimmed by 4 bases and the J gene end by 1 base; junction bases not matched to a gene: 4. The CDR3 is made up of 16 amino acids. Per germline, CDR1 SEHNR and CDR2 FQNEAQ (reference sequence). CDR3 DNA: TGTGCCAGCAGCTATGGACTAGCGGGGACCCAAGAGACCCAGTACTTC. Its translation: CASSYGLAGTQETQYF. Combining the CDR3 with reference TRBV7-9 and TRBJ2-5 gives the whole variable domain DTGVSQNPRHKITKRGQNVTFRCDPISEHNRLYWYRQTLGQGPEFLTYFQNEAQLEKSRLLSDRFSAERPKGSFSTLEIQRTEQGDSAMYLCASSYGLAGTQETQYFGPGTRLLVL.

This chain uses TRBV30 with TRBJ2-7; D is possibly TRBD2 (5 bases). The CDR3 consists of 10 residues. The V and J ends lost 2 bases and 8 bases respectively, with 7 bases between them. Germline V gene sequence: CDR1 GTSNPN, CDR2 SVGIG (reference sequence). The CDR3 sequence: CAWSTGKQYF. DNA for the CDR3: TGTGCCTGGAGTACCGGGAAGCAGTACTTC.

Only a few counts were recorded for this clone. V is TRBV12-5 and J is TRBJ1-1, with TRBD1 identical over 7 bases. Germline lookup yields CDR1 LGHNT and CDR2 FRNRAP. The CDR3 has 13 amino acids. With V trimmed by 1 base and J by 4 bases, 0 bases remained unmatched. The CDR3, as DNA: TGTGCTAGTGGTTTGGCAGGGGGCACTGAAGCTTTCTTT. Translated: CASGLAGGTEAFF.

The rearrangement uses TRBV7-3 and TRBJ1-3, with 9 nucleotides matching TRBD1. The CDR3 runs to 16 residues. Germline V gene data show CDR1 as SGHTA and CDR2 as FQGTGA. V trimming: 0 bases; J trimming: 2 bases; junction bases outside the gene matches: 2. The CDR3 region is CASSLTGQGAGNTIYF. CDR3 DNA sequence: TGTGCCAGCAGCTTAACGGGACAGGGTGCTGGAAACACCATATATTTT.

Points on this clone: A read error may produce the germline difference seen at one junction end. The chain carries TRBV7-7 and TRBJ2-2; D perhaps matches TRBD2 (6 bases). The CDR3 contains 14 residues. Germline-derived CDR1 and CDR2 are SSHAT and FNYEAQ (reference sequence). CDR3 amino acids: CASSSGPNTGELFF. CDR3 nucleotide sequence: TGTGCTAGCAGTAGCGGCCCGAACACCGGGGAGCTGTTTTTT.

The chain links TRBV7-9 to TRBJ1-4; no definite D call. V lost 8 bases and J 7 bases, leaving 14 bases between the germline ends. The CDR3 sequence is 13 residues long. Germline CDR1 SEHNR, CDR2 FQNEAQ (reference sequence). The CDR3 here is CASSSGYLEKLFF. In DNA, the CDR3 is TGTGCCAGCTCGTCGGGGTATCTTGAAAAACTGTTTTTT.

The V call is TRBV6-5, the J call TRBJ1-5; no definite D call. CDR1 is MNHEY, CDR2 SVGAGI, per germline. The CDR3 is made up of 15 amino acids. Trimming pared 6 bases from V and 1 base from J, leaving 13 bases between. Here the CDR3 reads CASRYNVGSNQPQHF. The CDR3 DNA sequence: TGTGCCAGCAGATATAACGTTGGCAGCAATCAGCCCCAGCATTTT.

This chain uses TRBV6-5 with TRBJ2-7, with TRBD2 matching over 9 bases. Germline V gene lookup returns CDR1 MNHEY and CDR2 SVGAGI. The V segment lost 5 bases and the J segment 2 bases; nucleotides outside the gene matches: 7. The CDR3 length is 15 residues. The CDR3 DNA is TGTGCCAGCAGTAAACGGACTAGCGATACCTACGAGCAGTACTTC. Amino acid sequence: CASSKRTSDTYEQYF.

The chain carries TRBV5-4 and TRBJ1-1, with 7 bases that match TRBD1. Trimming took 3 bases from V and 6 from J; bases not matched to a gene: 2. Germline-derived CDR1 and CDR2 are SGHNT and YYREEE (reference sequence). The CDR3 covers 12 residues. The CDR3 reads CASSYGTAEAFF. The CDR3 coding sequence is TGTGCCAGCAGCTACGGGACAGCTGAAGCTTTCTTT.

V gene TRBV11-2 combines with J gene TRBJ2-7, with 7 bases aligning to TRBD2. The CDR3 loop spans 15 amino acids. Trimming at V came to 4 bases and at J to 0 bases, leaving 6 bases not matched to a gene. The germline CDR1 and CDR2 sequences are SGHAT and FQNNGV. The DNA of the CDR3 is TGTGCCAGCAGCTCGGGGGAGGGGCGCTCCTACGAGCAGTACTTC. The encoded protein is CASSSGEGRSYEQYF.

This clone was observed a few times. J is TRBJ2-1 and V is TRBV13; no firm D call. Trimming took 3 bases from V and 3 from J, leaving 9 bases between them. The CDR3 contains 14 residues. Germline loops: CDR1 PRHDT, CDR2 FYEKMQ (reference sequence). The CDR3, as DNA: TGTGCCAGCAGCTTTCTAGGCGGCTACAATGAGCAGTTCTTC. It codes for CASSFLGGYNEQFF.

CDR3 DNA: TGCGCCAGCAGCCAAGTTACAGGTGACTATGGCTACACCTTC. Its protein product is CASSQVTGDYGYTF. The V call is TRBV4-3, the J call TRBJ1-2; D perhaps matches TRBD1 (5 bases). Germline CDR1 and CDR2: LGHNA and YSLEER. Trimming stripped 1 base from V and 3 bases from J, with 9 bases between. This CDR3 has 14 amino acids.

The rearrangement links TRBV6-4 to TRBJ1-6; a weak D match, TRBD1 (6 bases). Looked up from germline, CDR1 is MRHNA and CDR2 is SNTAGT. V dropped 0 bases and J dropped 6 bases, with 12 bases sitting between them. The CDR3 consists of 16 residues. DNA for the CDR3: TGTGCCAGCAGTGACTCAGGCAGGGGCACTAATTCACCCCTCCACTTT. The encoded protein is CASSDSGRGTNSPLHF.

The count of this clone is one. The chain has TRBV2 and TRBJ1-3; TRBD1 is a possible D gene (6 bases). V shed 4 bases and J shed 2 bases, with 6 bases lying between them. Germline assignment: CDR1 SNHLY and CDR2 FYNNEI. This CDR3 contains 13 residues. The CDR3 region has the DNA TGTGCCAGCAGTGGGGGGCCTGGAAACACCATATATTTT. It yields the protein CASSGGPGNTIYF.

In this sample, this clone turned up once. The V gene is TRBV5-4, the J gene TRBJ2-7; perhaps TRBD1 as D (7 bases). CDR1 is SGHNT and CDR2 is YYREEE in the germline V gene (reference sequence). This CDR3 has 14 amino acids. The ends were cut back, 10 bases at V and 2 bases at J, with 19 bases in the middle. CDR3 nucleotide sequence: TGTGCCTTCGCGGCGGGGACAGCCCCCTACGAGCAGTACTTC. Translating it yields CAFAAGTAPYEQYF.

The count of this clone is one. V usage is TRBV6-1 and J usage is TRBJ2-5; D might be TRBD2 (5 bases). With 4 bases removed from V and 0 bases from J, the gap between germline ends came to 12 bases. The germline CDR1 and CDR2 sequences are MNHNS and SASEGT. The CDR3 spans 15 residues. This CDR3 reads CASSAVKGDQETQYF. CDR3 nucleotides: TGTGCCAGCAGTGCAGTTAAGGGAGACCAAGAGACCCAGTACTTC.